This TCR beta chain emerged from a study of blood T cell repertoires in COVID-19. Study summary: T cells, B-cell-depleted T cells, or PBMCs provided the cDNA or gDNA that served as material.

Seattle participants joined during active infection and were tracked over time. In the source study's methods: Amplification of reference gene primers provided the estimated nucleated cell counts. Produced via immunoSEQ multiplex PCR; TCRdb's table is partial and in-frame only. Clonal size and the V and J genes are those of that table, whereas D and trimming came from the DNA. Of some 250,000 clones in the sample, 75% to 85% were seen once. Germline V gene data show CDR1 as LNHDA and CDR2 as SQIVND (reference sequence). The length of the CDR3 is 13 residues. Note on this clone: Its ends do not fully match the called genes, so a read error is possible.

This rearrangement joins TRBV19 to TRBJ1-2; 7 bases are shared with TRBD1. This receptor was obtained from a woman of 80 years or more with COVID-19, enrolled during active disease. Sequencing was carried out using peripheral blood. CDR3 bases: TGTGCCAGTAGTCCCCCCGGGACAGACTTCCTTCCCTTC. This translates into CASSPPGTDFLPF.